This T cell receptor (beta chain) was found in a study of sequential checkpoint blockade in melanoma (dated by TCRdb to about 2019). About the study as a whole: Patients were assigned by 1:1 randomization to either first-line nivolumab followed by ipilimumab (arm A) or ipilimumab followed by nivolumab (arm B). The same lesion was the source of approximately 79% of the matched pre- and post-treatment tumor biopsy pairs. DNA from about 90 melanoma tumor samples collected before treatment underwent TCRbeta immunosequencing. For under 25 patients, matched tumor biopsies were taken both before treatment and at week 13, after single-agent nivolumab (arm A) or ipilimumab (arm B). Maintenance nivolumab came after both trial sequences. The paper's findings and limits, for the study overall: Within-arm analyses of tumor T-cell fraction were limited by small sample sizes and reduced statistical power. Among patients in the nivolumab-first arm (arm A), tumor TIL clonality before treatment was associated with response (P = .04). Tumor T-cell fraction and clonality correlated with PD-L1 staining and CD8+ T-cell counts but not with mutational load. Validation of the response-prediction model combining TCR metrics and mutation burden is needed in larger, independent patient cohorts. Patients whose tumor T-cell fraction and clonality increased by week 13 were about 30 times more likely to achieve clinical benefit.

Points on this clone: Its specific antigen is unknown. Nothing much larger sits one base from this clone, and base qualities are not available.

The treatment or condition label here, explained by the study, means: randomized to nivolumab then ipilimumab (arm A) or the reverse (arm B). No trial patient had received prior DNA-damaging chemotherapy. CheckMate 064, a randomized, open-label phase II trial of sequential checkpoint blockade, was the source of the samples, all of which came from patients with melanoma. Genomic DNA from formalin-fixed paraffin-embedded (FFPE) tissue samples was used for tumor TCR sequencing. The immunoSEQ Assay was used to immunosequence TCRbeta CDR3 regions from genomic DNA. Prior to high-throughput sequencing, genomic DNA was amplified by bias-controlled multiplex PCR. In the original analysis: To quantify the absolute abundance of each unique TCRbeta CDR3 region, the sequences were collapsed and filtered. Clonality, defined as 1 minus Pielou's evenness, was calculated using only productive rearrangements. Tumor T-cell fraction was computed by normalizing TCRbeta template counts to usable DNA, estimated from several housekeeping genes. A previously published method was used to identify clones with significantly greater frequencies in on-treatment samples than in baseline samples. Drawn from immuneACCESS, this table holds only the in-frame rearrangements with V and J called that TCRdb kept. Clones are partly lost; checked studies trace under half to an unresolved V gene and leave the rest unexplained. The V and J calls and clone size are taken from that table; D and trimming were inferred from the DNA. This sample has 10,000 to 15,000 clones in its table, and around 20% of those were observed once. Together, the top ten hold approximately 5.8% of the sample.

From the germline V gene, CDR1 is SGDLS and CDR2 is YYNGEE. From the cysteine through the phenylalanine, the CDR3 covers 14 amino acids. CDR3 DNA only is kept here, 42 bases in frame from base 1. V drops 0 bases and J drops 3 bases, leaving 9 bases in between. The source is a human donor with melanoma. This chain is built from TRBV9 and TRBJ2-5; no D gene call is confident. Material: tumor tissue (inferred from file names), obtained from a patient given nivolumab and ipilimumab in sequence. The nucleotides are TGTGCCAGCAGCGTAGGGAACACTGAAGAGACCCAGTACTTC. Its product reads: CASSVGNTEETQYF. Full variable domain (CDR3 extended with the reference TRBV9 and TRBJ2-5 proteins): DSGVTQTPKHLITATGQRVTLRCSPRSGDLSVYWYQQSLDQGLQFLIQYYNGEERAKGNILERFSAQQFPDLHSELNLSSLELGDSALYFCASSVGNTEETQYFGPGTRLLVL.